These 14 T cell receptor beta chains share one sample of origin, sequenced in a study of cytomegalovirus exposure and HLA in healthy donors. With 60 Vbeta and 13 Jbeta primers, the PCR was carried out. The repertoire was sequenced with immunoSEQ multiplex PCR; TCRdb's copy has only in-frame clones and lacks some. The sample contains approximately 170,000 clones, 68% of which appear only once. The sample taken for sequencing was PBMCs. The receptors derive from a man aged 45 to 65 in good health and CMV-seronegative.

The chain couples TRBV19 to TRBJ2-2; D is possibly TRBD1 (5 bases). The CDR3 loop spans 15 amino acids. Trimming removed 4 bases from V and 3 bases from J, with 12 bases in between. Germline loops: CDR1 LNHDA, CDR2 SQIVND (reference sequence). CDR3 in DNA: TGTGCCAGTAGTAGAAAGGACATATACACCGGGGAGCTGTTTTTT. It translates to CASSRKDIYTGELFF.

The V and J genes are TRBV7-2 and TRBJ1-2; TRBD1 matches 7 bases. The CDR3 covers 14 residues. J lost 4 bases, V lost 6 bases, and 8 bases had no gene match. In germline, CDR1 is SGHTA, CDR2 FQGNSA. The CDR3 nucleotides read TGTGCCAGCAGTTCGAACAGGGGTGTCTATGGCTACACCTTC. Residues: CASSSNRGVYGYTF.

The gene calls are TRBV18 and TRBJ2-2; 7 nucleotides match TRBD1. Unmatched junction bases numbered 1, after V lost 2 bases and J lost 4 bases. The CDR3 runs 14 residues. CDR1 and CDR2 (germline): KGHSH, LQKENI. The CDR3 spells CASSPGQATGELFF. The DNA of the CDR3 is TGTGCCAGCTCACCAGGACAGGCCACCGGGGAGCTGTTTTTT.

The rearrangement uses TRBV28 and TRBJ2-5, with D maybe TRBD1 (6 bases). Germline V gene sequence: CDR1 MDHEN, CDR2 SYDVKM. The CDR3 has 16 amino acids. V was clipped by 4 bases and J by 4 bases, with 19 bases between them. CDR3 in amino acids: CASSSLKEMGAETQYF. For the CDR3, the DNA is TGTGCCAGCAGTTCCCTAAAGGAGATGGGGGCAGAGACCCAGTACTTC.

The table lists this clone with a few counts. V gene TRBV5-4 combines with J gene TRBJ1-2; TRBD1 agrees at 8 bases. This CDR3 is 15 amino acids long. V gave up 1 base and J gave up 2 bases; unmatched junction bases: 4. Germline CDR1 is SGHNT and CDR2 is YYREEE (reference sequence). This chain's CDR3 is CASSLRAGGNYGYTF. The CDR3 DNA follows: TGTGCCAGCAGCTTGCGGGCAGGGGGCAACTATGGCTACACCTTC.

The chain carries TRBV5-8 and TRBJ1-4, with 9 bases identical to TRBD1. The CDR3 is made up of 15 amino acids. Unmatched junction bases numbered 7, after V lost 3 bases and J lost 7 bases. Germline assignment: CDR1 SGHTS and CDR2 YDEGEE. The CDR3 loop reads CASSSTGGFGEKLFF. The CDR3 DNA is TGTGCCAGCAGCTCAACAGGGGGCTTTGGTGAAAAACTGTTTTTT.

This clone has a single count. The CDR3 region has the DNA TGTGCCAGCTCACCGGGGGCTACTGGAAACACCATATATTTT. The encoded protein is CASSPGATGNTIYF. V usage is TRBV18 and J usage is TRBJ1-3; the D gene is possibly TRBD1 (6 bases). There are 14 residues in the CDR3. Germline V gene data show CDR1 as KGHSH and CDR2 as LQKENI. V was clipped by 3 bases and J by 2 bases, with 8 bases between them.

The V and J genes are TRBV19 and TRBJ1-1; 10 positions match TRBD1. The CDR3 totals 17 residues. V dropped 6 bases and J dropped 0; count of bases not matched to a gene: 10. Germline V lookup: CDR1 LNHDA, CDR2 SQIVND (reference sequence). This chain's CDR3 is CASSNFGQGDLNTEAFF. The DNA for the CDR3 is TGTGCCAGTAGCAATTTCGGACAGGGGGATCTGAACACTGAAGCTTTCTTT.

This chain connects TRBV5-7 to TRBJ1-2, with D possibly being TRBD1 (5 bases). TRBV5-7 is marked as an open reading frame, function uncertain. This CDR3 comprises 13 residues. Trimming left V 4 bases short and J 6 bases short, with 13 bases between. CDR3 in DNA: TGTGCCAGCAGCGGAAAGGGGTACGATGGCTACACCTTC. Protein: CASSGKGYDGYTF.

V is TRBV18 and J is TRBJ1-5; D perhaps matches TRBD1 (6 bases). This CDR3 comprises 14 residues. V was shortened by 2 bases and J by 4 bases, with 9 bases between the two germline ends. The germline CDR1 and CDR2 sequences are KGHSH and LQKENI. The CDR3 nucleotides read TGTGCCAGCTCACCAACAGGGCCGAATCAGCCCCAGCATTTT. It specifies CASSPTGPNQPQHF.

In this sample, this clone turned up a few times. The chain has TRBV7-2 and TRBJ2-1, with D uncertain. The CDR3 extends over 13 amino acids. Trimming pared 1 base from V and 7 bases from J, leaving 8 bases between. Germline CDR1 reads SGHTA; CDR2 reads FQGNSA. The CDR3 DNA reads as TGTGCCAGCAGCTTAGGTCAGAAGAATGAGCAGTTCTTC. This codes for CASSLGQKNEQFF.

The genes are TRBV7-2 and TRBJ1-1; 8 bases line up with TRBD1. The length of the CDR3 is 19 residues. Trimming at V came to 1 base and at J to 1 base, leaving 14 bases not matched to a gene. The germline V gene has CDR1 SGHTA and CDR2 FQGNSA. DNA of the CDR3: TGTGCCAGCAGCTTAGTTATATTCTCGGGACAGGCTTCGAACACTGAAGCTTTCTTT. It encodes CASSLVIFSGQASNTEAFF. The full variable domain, rest sourced from reference TRBV7-2 and TRBJ1-1, is GAGVSQSPSNKVTEKGKDVELRCDPISGHTALYWYRQSLGQGLEFLIYFQGNSAPDKSGLPSDRFSAERTGGSVSTLTIQRTQQEDSAVYLCASSLVIFSGQASNTEAFFGQGTRLTVV.

J is TRBJ1-5 and V is TRBV5-1; 8 nucleotides agree with TRBD1. Germline lookup yields CDR1 SGHRS and CDR2 YFSETQ. Losses at the gene ends were 4 bases for V and 6 bases for J; bases not matched to a gene: 6. CDR3 size: 14 residues. CDR3 coding DNA: TGCGCCAGCAGCCAGGGACAGGAAGGTCAGCCCCAGCATTTT. Translating it yields CASSQGQEGQPQHF.

This clone was seen more than once but under ten times. The chain couples TRBV19 to TRBJ2-7; 11 nucleotides agree with TRBD1. Germline V CDR1 and CDR2: LNHDA, SQIVND (reference sequence). Germline trimming cut 4 bases from V and 6 bases from J; bases unmatched to any gene: 5. This CDR3 has 14 amino acids. CDR3 region: CASSKGQGEGEQYF. CDR3 bases: TGTGCCAGTAGTAAGGGACAGGGGGAAGGCGAGCAGTACTTC.